A selection of T cell receptor beta chains follows, all from one sample in a study of T-cell memory formation after mild COVID-19. TCRdb re-analysed the 5' RACE reads in MiXCR, keeping a single row per CDR3 protein. The sample gives just over 350,000 distinct CDR3 sequences, 14% of which show up once; roughly 22% is in the top ten. Sequencing used PBMCs or a T cell subset sorted from them (not recorded which). The receptor source for this set is a man between 18 and 35 years old who had mild COVID-19 (a few samples of this study predate the infection). Cell type and time point are not known. Each CDR3 is given with its conserved first and last residue. A D gene is named only where the DNA matches it firmly. Some rows mark clone size as missing; the rest say once, few, many or name a class of expanded clone.

clone size	J gene	V gene	D gene	CDR3 protein	CDR3 DNA
few	TRBJ2-5	TRBV18	-	CASSPSTGAGETQYF	TGTGCCAGCTCACCTTCGACTGGGGCCGGGGAGACCCAGTACTTC
-	TRBJ2-3	TRBV5-5	TRBD1	CASSLRDRDTQYF	TGTGCCAGCAGCTTGAGGGACAGGGATACGCAGTATTTT
many	TRBJ1-5	TRBV15	-	CATSREWAVPFNQPQHF	TGTGCCACCAGCAGAGAATGGGCCGTTCCGTTCAATCAGCCCCAGCATTTT
many	TRBJ2-3	TRBV4-1	-	CASSQEWTDTALGTQYF	TGCGCCAGCAGCCAAGAATGGACCGATACCGCGTTAGGTACGCAGTATTTT
few	TRBJ1-2	TRBV4-3	-	CASSQGATTNYGYTF	TGCGCCAGCAGCCAAGGGGCTACCACTAACTATGGCTACACCTTC
-	TRBJ2-6	TRBV5-1	-	CASSKVLTGANVLTF	TGCGCCAGCAGCAAGGTTCTCACTGGGGCCAACGTCCTGACTTTC
-	TRBJ1-4	TRBV2	-	CASTEGLEANEKLFF	TGTGCCAGCACGGAGGGCCTTGAGGCTAATGAAAAACTGTTTTTT
few	TRBJ2-4	TRBV12-3/TRBV12-4	TRBD2	CASSPPGGAGNIQYF	TGTGCCAGCAGTCCCCCCGGGGGGGCAGGTAACATTCAGTACTTC
-	TRBJ2-5	TRBV9	-	CASSDTVSEETQYF	TGTGCCAGCAGCGACACTGTCAGCGAGGAGACCCAGTACTTC
-	TRBJ2-2	TRBV5-1	-	CASSNPADTGELFF	TGCGCCAGCAGCAACCCGGCCGACACCGGGGAGCTGTTTTTT
few	TRBJ1-4	TRBV25-1	TRBD1	CASSETGSGWGNEKLFF	TGTGCCAGCAGTGAGACAGGGTCTGGATGGGGTAATGAAAAACTGTTTTTT
few	TRBJ1-2	TRBV6-5	TRBD1	CASSRDRVGYGYTF	TGTGCCAGCAGTAGGGACAGGGTTGGCTATGGCTACACCTTC
few	TRBJ1-5	TRBV7-2	-	CASSHNWGKKDQPQHF	TGTGCCAGCAGCCACAACTGGGGGAAGAAAGATCAGCCCCAGCATTTT
-	TRBJ2-3	TRBV20-1	-	CSAREGGVGDTQYF	TGCAGTGCTAGAGAGGGCGGGGTGGGCGATACGCAGTATTTT
few	TRBJ2-2	TRBV7-2	-	CASSFTGAANTGELFF	TGTGCCAGCAGCTTCACCGGGGCGGCGAACACCGGGGAGCTGTTTTTT
few	TRBJ1-6	TRBV5-1	-	CASSLVPAGKGYNSPLHF	TGCGCCAGCAGCTTGGTTCCTGCAGGGAAAGGGTATAATTCACCCCTCCACTTT
-	TRBJ1-2	TRBV20-1	-	CSAIPGGNYGYTF	TGCAGTGCTATCCCGGGGGGTAACTATGGCTACACCTTC
few	TRBJ2-1	TRBV7-9	-	CASRPYGTGGQSYNEQFF	TGTGCCAGCAGACCCTACGGAACGGGGGGACAATCTTACAATGAGCAGTTCTTC
many	TRBJ2-7	TRBV5-1	-	CASSLQGSYEQYF	TGCGCCAGCAGCTTACAGGGTTCCTACGAGCAGTACTTC
-	TRBJ1-4	TRBV6-1	-	CASSEARGWFEKLFF	TGTGCCAGCAGTGAAGCTAGAGGGTGGTTTGAAAAACTGTTTTTT
few	TRBJ2-3	TRBV7-3	-	CASSIAGSTDTQYF	TGTGCCAGCAGTATAGCAGGGTCCACAGATACGCAGTATTTT